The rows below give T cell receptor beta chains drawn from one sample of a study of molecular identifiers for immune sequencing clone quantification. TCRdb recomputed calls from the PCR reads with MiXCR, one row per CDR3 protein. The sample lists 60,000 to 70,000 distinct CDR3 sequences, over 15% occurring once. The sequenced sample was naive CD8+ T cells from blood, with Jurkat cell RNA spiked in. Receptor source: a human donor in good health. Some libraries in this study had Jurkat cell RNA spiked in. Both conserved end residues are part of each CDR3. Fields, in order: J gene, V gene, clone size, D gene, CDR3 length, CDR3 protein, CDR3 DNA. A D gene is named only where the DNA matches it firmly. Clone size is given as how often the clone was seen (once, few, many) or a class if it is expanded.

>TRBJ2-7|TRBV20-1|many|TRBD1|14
CSARDEQGEDEQYF
TGCAGTGCTAGAGATGAACAGGGGGAGGACGAGCAGTACTTC
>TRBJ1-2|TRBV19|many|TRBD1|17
CATSPGTGRSWNYGYTF
TGTGCCACCTCGCCCGGGACAGGGCGTTCTTGGAACTATGGCTACACCTTC
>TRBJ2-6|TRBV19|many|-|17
CASERKRTGSGANVLTF
TGTGCCAGCGAACGAAAGAGAACAGGGTCTGGGGCCAACGTCCTGACTTTC
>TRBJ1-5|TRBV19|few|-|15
CASSILEGSNQPQHF
TGTGCCAGTAGTATCTTGGAGGGGAGCAATCAGCCCCAGCATTTT
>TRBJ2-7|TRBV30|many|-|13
CAIRGGTVYEQYF
TGTGCCATAAGGGGTGGCACTGTTTACGAGCAGTACTTC
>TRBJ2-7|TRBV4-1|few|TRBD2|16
CASSQVTSGGRYEQYF
TGCGCCAGCAGCCAAGTGACTAGCGGGGGGCGCTACGAGCAGTACTTC
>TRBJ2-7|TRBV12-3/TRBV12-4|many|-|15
CASSTGFLGSYEQYF
TGTGCCAGCAGCACAGGGTTTCTGGGTTCCTACGAGCAGTACTTC
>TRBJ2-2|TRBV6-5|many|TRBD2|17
CASSPMTSGANTGELFF
TGTGCCAGCAGCCCCATGACTAGCGGGGCGAACACCGGGGAGCTGTTTTTT
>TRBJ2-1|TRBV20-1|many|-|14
CSAPLLGSYNEQFF
TGCAGTGCACCCCTCTTGGGGTCCTACAATGAGCAGTTCTTC
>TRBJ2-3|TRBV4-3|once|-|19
CASSQDRLASRKRTDTQYF
TGCGCCAGCAGCCAAGATCGATTGGCAAGCAGGAAGAGGACAGATACGCAGTATTTT
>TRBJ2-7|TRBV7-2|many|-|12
CASSPMGNEQYF
TGTGCCAGCAGCCCGATGGGAAACGAGCAGTACTTC
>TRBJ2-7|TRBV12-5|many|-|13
CASGVFGAYEQYF
TGTGCTAGTGGTGTCTTCGGCGCCTACGAGCAGTACTTC
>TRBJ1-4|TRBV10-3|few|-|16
CAISNALGEEGEKLFF
TGTGCCATCAGTAACGCGCTTGGGGAGGAGGGTGAAAAACTGTTTTTT
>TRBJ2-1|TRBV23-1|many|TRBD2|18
CASSHDEAGRATRDEQFF
TGCGCCAGCAGTCATGACGAGGCGGGGAGGGCCACCCGAGATGAGCAGTTCTTC
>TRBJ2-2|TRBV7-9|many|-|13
CASSLSASGELFF
TGTGCCAGCAGCTTATCGGCCTCCGGGGAGCTGTTTTTT
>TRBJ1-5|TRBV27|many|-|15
CASSFGRGLNQPQHF
TGTGCCAGCAGTTTCGGCAGGGGCCTCAATCAGCCCCAGCATTTT
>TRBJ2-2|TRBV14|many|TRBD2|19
CASSQEGTSPLGNTGELFF
TGTGCCAGCAGCCAAGAGGGGACTAGCCCTTTGGGGAACACCGGGGAGCTGTTTTTT
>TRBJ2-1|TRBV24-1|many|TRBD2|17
CATSDPASGRSYNEQFF
TGTGCCACCAGTGATCCCGCTAGCGGGAGGTCCTACAATGAGCAGTTCTTC
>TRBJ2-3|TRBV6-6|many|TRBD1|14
CATTTGGKSNTQYF
TGTGCTACCACAACAGGGGGGAAGTCAAATACGCAGTATTTT